Following are 31 T cell receptor beta chains from one sample sequenced in a study of blood T cells in healthy people across ages. A sample-barcoded 5' primer and a J-beta primer mix were used in a second PCR of roughly 6 to 11 cycles. MiXCR, applied by TCRdb to the 5' RACE reads, yields one record per CDR3 protein. The sample carries approximately 580,000 distinct CDR3 sequences, approximately 25% recorded once. The data also belong to a second study, concerning T cells of mothers and their children.

Sequences were obtained from blood. Every receptor here comes from a boy aged 5-17 years in good health.

This clonotype has only a few counts. The chain employs TRBV28 and TRBJ1-1; D not certain. The ends were cut back, 6 bases at V and 1 base at J, with 15 bases in the middle. Germline CDR1 and CDR2: MDHEN and SYDVKM. The CDR3 spans 15 residues. This chain's CDR3 is CASRRWGSRNTEAFF. The CDR3 coding sequence is TGTGCCAGCAGGAGGTGGGGTTCCCGGAACACTGAAGCTTTCTTT.

The genes are TRBV7-9 and TRBJ2-7; TRBD2 matches at 11 bases. Trimming took 3 bases from V and 5 from J; bases not matched to a gene: 6. This CDR3 contains 15 residues. Germline V gives CDR1 SEHNR, CDR2 FQNEAQ (reference sequence). The CDR3 sequence is CASSLTLTSGDEQYF. For the CDR3, the DNA is TGTGCCAGCAGCTTGACCCTGACTAGCGGGGACGAGCAGTACTTC.

The CDR3 DNA reads as TGTGCCAGCAGTTTAGCCGGACAGTACTCCTACGAGCAGTACTTC. Its protein is CASSLAGQYSYEQYF. V usage is TRBV28 and J usage is TRBJ2-7; possible D gene TRBD1, 6 bases. Germline-derived CDR1 and CDR2 are MDHEN and SYDVKM. Trimming cost V 2 bases and J 0 bases, with 11 bases left between them. This CDR3 has 15 amino acids.

This clonotype was detected ten times or more. The rearrangement links TRBV12-3 or TRBV12-4 to TRBJ1-2, with no clear D. The CDR3 has 13 residues. V was cut by 6 bases and J by 2 bases, with 10 bases left in between. The chain's CDR3 is CASSPGRNYGYTF. The CDR3 bases are TGTGCCAGCAGCCCCGGGAGGAACTATGGCTACACCTTC.

This chain links TRBV12-3 or TRBV12-4 with TRBJ2-4, with D maybe TRBD1 (5 bases). The CDR3 is made up of 14 amino acids. Trimming took off 11 bases at V and 1 base at J, with 15 bases between the two ends. DNA for the CDR3: TGTGCCTCCGGTGGGGCTTCGGCCAAAAACATTCAGTACTTC. Protein product: CASGGASAKNIQYF.

The V gene is TRBV18, the J gene TRBJ1-2; D is undetermined. V was clipped by 4 bases and J by 4 bases, with 16 bases between them. CDR3 length: 15 residues. Germline loops: CDR1 KGHSH, CDR2 LQKENI. CDR3 DNA: TGTGCCAGCTCACTCTTTACCGCGGGAAGCTATGGCTACACCTTC. It codes for CASSLFTAGSYGYTF.

The chain combines TRBV7-2 with TRBJ2-7; D gene ambiguous. This CDR3 spans 12 amino acids. V was pared by 5 bases and J by 6 bases, with 11 bases between. CDR1 is SGHTA, CDR2 FQGNSA, per germline. CDR3 residues: CASSPSDFEQYF. The CDR3, as DNA: TGTGCCAGCAGCCCGAGTGATTTCGAGCAGTACTTC.

The rearrangement uses TRBV4-1 and TRBJ2-5; TRBD1 might be the D (5 bases). The J call may be faulty, since TRBJ2-7 better matches the DNA end. CDR3 length equals 16 residues. Germline CDR1 MGHRA, CDR2 YSYEKL. The CDR3 nucleotides read TGCGCCAGCAGCCAAGTTCAGGGCCTTGGGATCTACGAGCAGTACTTC. Translated, it gives CASSQVQGLGIYEQYF.

This clonotype was seen many times. V usage is TRBV28 and J usage is TRBJ2-7, with D unclear. V lost 2 bases and J lost 4, with 12 bases in between. The CDR3 totals 14 residues. In germline, CDR1 is MDHEN, CDR2 SYDVKM. The CDR3 protein is CASSLTPIRYEQYF. The CDR3 bases are TGTGCCAGCAGTTTAACGCCGATACGTTACGAGCAGTACTTC.

This clonotype has just a few counts. The chain links TRBV20-1 to TRBJ2-5; D is ambiguous. In germline, CDR1 is DFQATT, CDR2 SNEGSKA (reference sequence). The CDR3 sequence is 16 residues long. Trimming left V 1 base short and J 1 base short, with 16 bases between. The CDR3 reads CSARASELRIQETQYF. CDR3 sequence (DNA): TGCAGTGCTAGAGCCTCTGAATTGCGGATCCAAGAGACCCAGTACTTC.

This clonotype came up a few times. The genes are TRBV28 and TRBJ2-5; tentatively, D is TRBD1 (5 bases). TRBJ2-7 explains the end of the DNA better; the J call may be wrong. The CDR3 extends over 15 amino acids. CDR1 and CDR2 (germline): MDHEN, SYDVKM. The CDR3, as DNA: TGTGCCGGTAGGGTAAATAGGGGCCCCCGGAACGAGCAGTACTTC. Protein: CAGRVNRGPRNEQYF.

This chain uses TRBV27 with TRBJ2-7; D could derive from TRBD1 or TRBD2 (5 bases each). Germline values: CDR1 MNHEY, CDR2 SMNVEV (reference sequence). Trimming took off 4 bases at V and 2 bases at J, with 15 bases between the two ends. This CDR3 region has 15 residues. CDR3: CASSWAGTETYEQYF. For the CDR3, the DNA is TGTGCCAGCAGTTGGGCCGGGACCGAGACCTACGAGCAGTACTTC.

In its sample, this clonotype was seen many times. The CDR3 DNA sequence: TGTGCCAGCAGCAAGGGAGCAGGGGGCACTGAAAAACTGTTTTTT. Translation gives CASSKGAGGTEKLFF. The chain couples TRBV9 to TRBJ1-4; 8 bases map to TRBD1. CDR1 is SGDLS and CDR2 is YYNGEE in the germline V gene. V shed 4 bases, J shed 7 bases, and the junction held 9 bases outside the gene matches. The CDR3 length is 15 residues.

This clonotype came up a few times. This chain connects TRBV7-3 to TRBJ2-2; D tentatively fits TRBD1 or TRBD2 (5 bases each). This CDR3 is built from 17 residues. The V gene's germline CDR1 is SGHTA and CDR2 FQGTGA. Trimming stripped 5 bases from V and 2 bases from J, with 18 bases between. CDR3 nucleotide sequence: TGTGCCAGCAGCCCCGGTCCAGGGACCCTCAACACCGGGGAGCTGTTTTTT. Protein product: CASSPGPGTLNTGELFF.

The chain has TRBV27 and TRBJ2-3, with TRBD1 as a possible D gene (5 bases). The CDR3 totals 15 residues. Trimming cost V 3 bases and J 4 bases, with 14 bases left between them. Per the germline V gene, CDR1 is MNHEY and CDR2 is SMNVEV (reference sequence). The CDR3: CASSFLGEGADTQYF. The CDR3 DNA reads as TGTGCCAGCAGTTTCCTTGGGGAAGGGGCAGATACGCAGTATTTT.

The chain joins TRBV6-2 or TRBV6-3 to TRBJ1-1, with D tentatively TRBD1 (5 bases). V gave up 7 bases and J gave up 3 bases, with 12 bases separating them. This CDR3 contains 13 residues. Germline CDR1 is MNHEY and CDR2 is SVGEGT. The CDR3 is CASKQGRDTEAFF. CDR3 sequence (DNA): TGTGCCAGCAAGCAGGGAAGAGACACTGAAGCTTTCTTT.

This clonotype was picked up a small number of times. V is TRBV6-1 and J is TRBJ1-2, with D possibly matching TRBD1 (6 bases). Germline CDR1 reads MNHNS; CDR2 reads SASEGT. The ends were cut back, 0 bases at V and 3 bases at J, with 11 bases in the middle. The CDR3 runs 15 residues. This CDR3 is CASSEAEQGYYGYTF. DNA for the CDR3: TGTGCCAGCAGTGAAGCGGAGCAGGGGTACTATGGCTACACCTTC.

This clonotype was counted many times. The chain is built from TRBV3-1 and TRBJ2-1; the match to TRBD2 covers 9 bases. The CDR3 is 15 residues long. J lost 4 bases, V lost 1 base, and 2 bases had no gene match. From germline, CDR1 is LGHDT and CDR2 YNNKEL (reference sequence). CDR3 loop: CASSQASGTYNEQFF. CDR3 nucleotides: TGTGCCAGCAGCCAAGCTAGCGGGACTTACAATGAGCAGTTCTTC.

The rearrangement links TRBV28 to TRBJ2-7; TRBD1 agrees at 7 bases. V trimming: 10 bases; J trimming: 6 bases; junction bases outside the gene matches: 9. From germline, CDR1 is MDHEN and CDR2 SYDVKM. CDR3 size: 12 residues. The CDR3 DNA reads as TGTGCCATCAACAGGGGACGGGGCGAGCAGTACTTC. It yields the protein CAINRGRGEQYF.

The rearrangement links TRBV4-1 to TRBJ2-1, with a tentative D call TRBD2 (6 bases). The germline CDR1 and CDR2 sequences are MGHRA and YSYEKL. The CDR3 sequence is 15 residues long. V lost 1 base to trimming and J lost 0 bases, with 7 bases between them. The CDR3 spells CASSQGLDSYNEQFF. CDR3 nucleotides: TGCGCCAGCAGCCAAGGACTAGACTCCTACAATGAGCAGTTCTTC.

This clonotype was counted only a few times. V usage is TRBV7-8 and J usage is TRBJ2-1, with TRBD2 matching over 11 bases. Germline CDR1 is SGHVS and CDR2 is FQNEAQ. This CDR3 has 17 amino acids. Germline trimming cut 5 bases from V and 0 bases from J; bases unmatched to any gene: 6. The CDR3 DNA reads as TGTGCCAGCAGCCCCAGACTAGCGGGGAGCTCCTACAATGAGCAGTTCTTC. It codes for CASSPRLAGSSYNEQFF.

This chain uses TRBV29-1 with TRBJ1-1; D remains unclear. Between the trimmed V and J ends, which lost 7 bases and 4 bases, there was a span of 16 bases. CDR1 is SQVTM and CDR2 is ANQGSEA in the germline V gene. The CDR3 is made up of 13 amino acids. The chain's CDR3 is CSGDPGKGTEAFF. In DNA form, the CDR3 reads TGCAGCGGGGATCCCGGAAAGGGCACTGAAGCTTTCTTT.

In its sample, this clonotype was seen a few times. The rearrangement links TRBV20-1 to TRBJ1-3, with 7 bases fitting TRBD1. V shed 3 bases, J shed 4 bases, and the junction held 0 bases outside the gene matches. In germline, CDR1 is DFQATT, CDR2 SNEGSKA (reference sequence). This CDR3 has 12 residues. The CDR3 sequence: CSARGQGNTIYF. In DNA form, the CDR3 reads TGCAGTGCTAGGGGACAGGGAAACACCATATATTTT.

There are a few counts of this clonotype. The J gene is TRBJ2-7, the V gene TRBV27; possible D gene TRBD1, 5 bases. Germline V gene sequence: CDR1 MNHEY, CDR2 SMNVEV (reference sequence). Between the trimmed V and J ends, which lost 4 bases and 0 bases, there was a span of 13 bases. CDR3 length: 15 residues. CDR3 in DNA: TGTGCCAGCAGTTCCCAGGGCCCAGTCTCCTACGAGCAGTACTTC. Its protein product is CASSSQGPVSYEQYF.

CDR3 protein: CSARSGAMNTEAFF. CDR3 nucleotides: TGCAGTGCTAGATCAGGGGCCATGAACACTGAAGCTTTCTTT. The chain recombines TRBV20-1 with TRBJ1-1, with D tentatively TRBD1 (6 bases). CDR1 is DFQATT, CDR2 SNEGSKA, per germline (reference sequence). Deletions cut 2 bases from V and 0 bases from J, with 10 bases between. The CDR3 spans 14 residues.

The gene calls are TRBV27 and TRBJ2-7; D gene ambiguous. The germline V and J ends were trimmed by 5 bases and 4 bases, with 15 bases remaining between them. Germline V gene data show CDR1 as MNHEY and CDR2 as SMNVEV (reference sequence). The CDR3 consists of 14 residues. As DNA, the CDR3 is TGTGCCAGCAGTGTACTCCTCGGCTCGTACGAGCAGTACTTC. Translated: CASSVLLGSYEQYF.

About this clonotype: At one end, the junction sequence differs from germline, possibly due to a read error. The gene calls are TRBV7-2 and TRBJ2-7, with D perhaps being TRBD1 or TRBD2 (5 bases each). Germline V gene sequence: CDR1 SGHTA, CDR2 FQGNSA. The CDR3 runs 16 residues. In nucleotides, the CDR3 is TGCGCCAGCAGCTTAGCCGGGGCAGGGATAACCTACGAGCAGTACTTC. Protein sequence: CASSLAGAGITYEQYF.

This clonotype was seen more than once but under ten times. The V and J genes are TRBV20-1 and TRBJ2-5, with TRBD2 matching over 8 bases. The DNA end is a closer match to TRBJ2-1, so the J assignment may be wrong. This CDR3 comprises 13 residues. Germline V gene sequence: CDR1 DFQATT, CDR2 SNEGSKA (reference sequence). Written as DNA, the CDR3 is TGCAGTGCTAGAGATAGCGGGACTCCTGAGCAGTTCTTC. Its translation: CSARDSGTPEQFF.

This clonotype occurred a few times. This chain uses TRBV2 with TRBJ2-3; D is possibly TRBD1 (8 bases). The CDR3 covers 14 residues. Germline lookup yields CDR1 SNHLY and CDR2 FYNNEI. V was shortened by 6 bases and J by 4 bases, with 14 bases between the two germline ends. The CDR3 spells CASSGQGGADTQYF. The CDR3 DNA reads as TGTGCCAGCAGCGGACAGGGAGGGGCAGATACGCAGTATTTT.

This clonotype was detected a few times. The genes are TRBV7-9 and TRBJ1-3; D ambiguous. The ends were cut back, 8 bases at V and 0 bases at J, with 17 bases in the middle. CDR1 is SEHNR and CDR2 is FQNEAQ in the germline V gene (reference sequence). The CDR3 length is 16 residues. The CDR3 reads CASGSADCCSGNTIYF. The CDR3 bases are TGTGCCAGCGGTTCGGCAGACTGCTGCTCTGGAAACACCATATATTTT. The full variable domain, with the rest looked up from reference TRBV7-9 and TRBJ1-3, is DTGVSQNPRHKITKRGQNVTFRCDPISEHNRLYWYRQTLGQGPEFLTYFQNEAQLEKSRLLSDRFSAERPKGSFSTLEIQRTEQGDSAMYLCASGSADCCSGNTIYFGEGSWLTVV.

The V gene is TRBV28, the J gene TRBJ2-7, with D possibly matching TRBD2 (6 bases). The germline V and J ends were trimmed by 7 bases and 0 bases, with 22 bases remaining between them. The CDR3 consists of 17 residues. Germline V gene data show CDR1 as MDHEN and CDR2 as SYDVKM. The CDR3 loop reads CASTPAVGGRRSYEQYF. CDR3 nucleotides: TGTGCCAGCACCCCCGCAGTGGGGGGACGGCGCTCCTACGAGCAGTACTTC.